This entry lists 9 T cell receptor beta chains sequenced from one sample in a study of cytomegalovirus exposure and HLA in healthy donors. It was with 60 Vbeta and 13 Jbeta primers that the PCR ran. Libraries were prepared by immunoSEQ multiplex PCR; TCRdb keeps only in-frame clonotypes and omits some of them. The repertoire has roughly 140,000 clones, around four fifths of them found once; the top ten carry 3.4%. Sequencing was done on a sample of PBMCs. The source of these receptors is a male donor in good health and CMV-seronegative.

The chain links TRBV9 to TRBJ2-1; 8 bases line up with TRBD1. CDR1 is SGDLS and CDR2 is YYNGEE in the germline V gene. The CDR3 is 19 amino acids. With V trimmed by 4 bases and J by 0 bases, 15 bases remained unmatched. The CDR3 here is CASSPTDGTGSSSYNEQFF. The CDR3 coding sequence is TGTGCCAGCAGCCCCACAGACGGGACAGGTAGCAGCTCCTACAATGAGCAGTTCTTC. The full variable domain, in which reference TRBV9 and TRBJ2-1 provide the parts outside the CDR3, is DSGVTQTPKHLITATGQRVTLRCSPRSGDLSVYWYQQSLDQGLQFLIQYYNGEERAKGNILERFSAQQFPDLHSELNLSSLELGDSALYFCASSPTDGTGSSSYNEQFFGPGTRLTVL.

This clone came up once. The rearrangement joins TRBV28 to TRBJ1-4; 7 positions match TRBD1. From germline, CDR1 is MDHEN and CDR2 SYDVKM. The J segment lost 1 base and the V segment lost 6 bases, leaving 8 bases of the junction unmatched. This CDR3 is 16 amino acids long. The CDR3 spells CASSRPTGLTNEKLFF. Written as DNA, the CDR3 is TGTGCCAGCAGCCGACCGACAGGGCTAACTAATGAAAAACTGTTTTTT.

The CDR3 loop reads CASSPSAWDRQETQYF. CDR3 sequence (DNA): TGTGCCAGCTCACCGTCGGCTTGGGACAGACAAGAGACCCAGTACTTC. This chain uses TRBV18 with TRBJ2-5; 7 bases map to TRBD1. V was clipped by 3 bases and J by 2 bases; unmatched bases: 9. Per germline, CDR1 KGHSH and CDR2 LQKENI. The length of the CDR3 is 16 residues.

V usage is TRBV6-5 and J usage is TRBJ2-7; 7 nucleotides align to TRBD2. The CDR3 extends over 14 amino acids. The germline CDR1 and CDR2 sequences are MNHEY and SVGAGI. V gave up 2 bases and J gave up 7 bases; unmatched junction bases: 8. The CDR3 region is CASSYASGAWEQYF. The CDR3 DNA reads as TGTGCCAGCAGTTACGCAAGCGGGGCCTGGGAGCAGTACTTC.

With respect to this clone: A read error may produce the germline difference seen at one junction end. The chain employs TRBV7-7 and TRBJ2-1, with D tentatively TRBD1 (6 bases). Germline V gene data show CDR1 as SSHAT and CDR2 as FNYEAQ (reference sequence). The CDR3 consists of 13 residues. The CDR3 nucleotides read TGTGCTAGCAGCTTAGGTCAGGGGAATGAGCAGTTCTTC. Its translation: CASSLGQGNEQFF.

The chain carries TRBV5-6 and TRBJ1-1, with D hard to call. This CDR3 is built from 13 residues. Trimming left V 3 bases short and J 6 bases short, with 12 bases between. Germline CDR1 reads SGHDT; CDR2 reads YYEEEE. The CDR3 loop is CASSWTSLAEAFF. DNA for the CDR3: TGTGCCAGCAGCTGGACTAGTTTGGCTGAAGCTTTCTTT.

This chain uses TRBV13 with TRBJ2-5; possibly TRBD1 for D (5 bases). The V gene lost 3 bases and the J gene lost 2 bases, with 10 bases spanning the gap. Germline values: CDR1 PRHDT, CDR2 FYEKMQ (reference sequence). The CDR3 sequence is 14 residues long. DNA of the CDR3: TGTGCCAGCAGCTTTCGTCAGGGACAAGAGACCCAGTACTTC. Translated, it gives CASSFRQGQETQYF.

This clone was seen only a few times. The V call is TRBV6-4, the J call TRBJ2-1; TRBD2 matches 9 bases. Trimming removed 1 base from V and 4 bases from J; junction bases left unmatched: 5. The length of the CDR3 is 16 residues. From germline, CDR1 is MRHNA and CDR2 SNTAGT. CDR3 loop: CASSDWSSGEYNEQFF. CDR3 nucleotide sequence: TGTGCCAGCAGTGACTGGTCTAGCGGGGAATACAATGAGCAGTTCTTC.

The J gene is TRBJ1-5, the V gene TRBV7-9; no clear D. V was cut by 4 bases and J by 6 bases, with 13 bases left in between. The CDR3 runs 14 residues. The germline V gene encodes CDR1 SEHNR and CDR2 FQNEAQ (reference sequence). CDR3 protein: CASSSPGPFQPQHF. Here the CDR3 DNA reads TGTGCCAGCAGCTCACCTGGCCCGTTTCAGCCCCAGCATTTT.